The clone carrying this TCR beta chain was observed a handful of times. TCRdb reanalysed the 5' RACE reads using MiXCR and keeps one entry per CDR3 protein. The sample has some 490,000 distinct CDR3 sequences, 15% to 20% seen once. These data come from a study of T-cell memory formation after mild COVID-19. This CDR3 has 16 amino acids. V trimming: 0 bases; J trimming: 6 bases; junction bases outside the gene matches: 6. Germline CDR1 and CDR2: SGDLS and YYNGEE. The chain links TRBV9 to TRBJ2-2, with 9 positions matching TRBD2. Sequencing used PBMCs or a T cell subset sorted from them (not recorded which). The receptor was derived from an adult woman who had mild COVID-19 (a few samples of this study predate the infection). Cell type and time point are not known. The chain's CDR3 is CASSVDGGGAPGELFF. The DNA of the CDR3 is TGTGCCAGCAGCGTAGATGGCGGGGGGGCTCCCGGGGAGCTGTTTTTT. Complete variable domain (other parts from reference TRBV9 and TRBJ2-2): DSGVTQTPKHLITATGQRVTLRCSPRSGDLSVYWYQQSLDQGLQFLIQYYNGEERAKGNILERFSAQQFPDLHSELNLSSLELGDSALYFCASSVDGGGAPGELFFGEGSRLTVL.